The 30 T cell receptor beta chains listed next were all sequenced from one sample in a study of siplizumab effects on memory and regulatory T cells. The protocol was immunoSEQ multiplex PCR, while the TCRdb copy is restricted to in-frame clones and leaves out a portion. The top ten hold less than 0.35% of the sample, which has about 50,000 clones, roughly 87% seen once. The specimen sequenced was naive CD8+ T cells sorted from blood. The receptor set was obtained from a human donor in good health.

J is TRBJ1-1 and V is TRBV6-1, with a tentative D call TRBD1 (5 bases). Germline CDR1 MNHNS, CDR2 SASEGT. CDR3 length: 14 residues. The germline V and J ends were trimmed by 2 bases and 1 base, with 8 bases remaining between them. Here the CDR3 DNA reads TGTGCCAGCAGTGAACCAGGGAAGAACACTGAAGCTTTCTTT. Encoded protein: CASSEPGKNTEAFF.

This chain uses TRBV5-6 with TRBJ1-3, with TRBD1 identical over 7 bases. The CDR3 extends over 17 amino acids. Trimming cost V 1 base and J 0 bases; bases outside gene matches: 7. The germline V gene has CDR1 SGHDT and CDR2 YYEEEE. In DNA, the CDR3 is TGTGCCAGCAGCTTGTCGGGACAGTTGAGCTCTGGAAACACCATATATTTT. Residues: CASSLSGQLSSGNTIYF. The whole variable domain, filled in from reference TRBV5-6 and TRBJ1-3, reads DAGVTQSPTHLIKTRGQQVTLRCSPKSGHDTVSWYQQALGQGPQFIFQYYEEEERQRGNFPDRFSGHQFPNYSSELNVNALLLGDSALYLCASSLSGQLSSGNTIYFGEGSWLTVV.

As DNA, the CDR3 is TGTGCCAGTAGTACTCACATGGGGGCCGAGCAGTACTTC. Amino acid sequence: CASSTHMGAEQYF. V and J are TRBV19 and TRBJ2-7, with TRBD1 as a possible D gene (6 bases). V shed 4 bases and J shed 6 bases, with 13 bases lying between them. Germline V gene sequence: CDR1 LNHDA, CDR2 SQIVND (reference sequence). The CDR3 runs 13 residues.

The V gene is TRBV7-9, the J gene TRBJ1-1; no clear D gene. Germline CDR1 and CDR2: SEHNR and FQNEAQ (reference sequence). Trimming removed 2 bases at V and 1 base at J, with 5 bases between. The length of the CDR3 is 13 residues. In nucleotides, the CDR3 is TGTGCCAGCAGCTTACCAGGGAACACTGAAGCTTTCTTT. Encoded protein: CASSLPGNTEAFF.

The chain combines TRBV5-4 with TRBJ1-3; D unresolved. Trimming removed 0 bases from V and 0 bases from J, with 13 bases in between. Germline CDR1 and CDR2: SGHNT and YYREEE (reference sequence). CDR3 length: 17 residues. The CDR3 coding sequence is TGTGCCAGCAGCTTGGAGTTTGGGCCCGTCTCTGGAAACACCATATATTTT. As protein: CASSLEFGPVSGNTIYF.

The V and J genes are TRBV6-6 and TRBJ1-2; possibly TRBD1 for D (5 bases). The CDR3 contains 15 residues. The germline V and J ends were trimmed by 4 bases and 7 bases, with 19 bases remaining between them. The germline V gene encodes CDR1 MNHNY and CDR2 SVGAGI (reference sequence). DNA of the CDR3: TGTGCCAGCAGTTTCCTCGGGACCTCAAGCGGTGGCTACACCTTC. It translates to CASSFLGTSSGGYTF.

This chain uses TRBV5-5 with TRBJ2-7; 11 positions agree with TRBD1. CDR1 SGHKS and CDR2 YYEKEE come from the germline V gene (reference sequence). This CDR3 region has 16 residues. The junction had 9 bases not matched to a gene; V was cut back by 3 bases and J by 4 bases. Here the CDR3 DNA reads TGTGCCAGCAGCTCGGAACCGGGACAGGGGGTTTACGAGCAGTACTTC. Its protein product is CASSSEPGQGVYEQYF.

Only a few counts were recorded for this clone. CDR3 coding DNA: TGTGCCAGCAGCTCCCCCAAGGGGGGGAACACTGAAGCTTTCTTT. It is translated as CASSSPKGGNTEAFF. The genes are TRBV7-6 and TRBJ1-1, with a weak D call TRBD1 (6 bases). The CDR3 is made up of 15 amino acids. Trimming stripped 4 bases from V and 1 base from J, with 13 bases between. Per the germline V gene, CDR1 is SGHVS and CDR2 is FNYEAQ.

V and J are TRBV2 and TRBJ2-5, with D possibly being TRBD2 (6 bases). CDR3 length: 12 amino acids. Looked up from germline, CDR1 is SNHLY and CDR2 is FYNNEI. The ends were cut back, 9 bases at V and 8 bases at J, with 16 bases in the middle. CDR3 loop: CARQPRTNTQYF. CDR3 in DNA: TGTGCCAGACAGCCCCGGACTAACACCCAGTACTTC.

The chain joins TRBV6-1 to TRBJ1-1, with unresolved D. Trimming left V 4 bases short and J 0 bases short, with 12 bases between. The CDR3 is 15 amino acids. CDR1 and CDR2 from the germline V gene are MNHNS and SASEGT. CDR3 in amino acids: CASSAEEVMNTEAFF. CDR3 nucleotides: TGTGCCAGCAGTGCCGAAGAGGTCATGAACACTGAAGCTTTCTTT.

The CDR3 loop is CASSLQRDITYEQYF. DNA for the CDR3: TGCGCCAGCAGCCTCCAGCGGGACATAACCTACGAGCAGTACTTC. This sequence joins TRBV4-1 and TRBJ2-7; D might be TRBD2 (7 bases). The CDR3 covers 15 residues. The V end lost 4 bases, the J end lost 2 bases, and 15 bases lay between the germline ends. The V gene's germline CDR1 is MGHRA and CDR2 YSYEKL.

The sample holds one count of this clone. The chain uses TRBV27 and TRBJ2-7; D is unresolved. Germline CDR1 reads MNHEY; CDR2 reads SMNVEV (reference sequence). V was clipped by 0 bases and J by 0 bases, with 6 bases between them. The CDR3 has 14 amino acids. Here the CDR3 DNA reads TGTGCCAGCAGTTTATCGAGCGACTCCTACGAGCAGTACTTC. This encodes CASSLSSDSYEQYF.

V usage is TRBV5-6 and J usage is TRBJ2-7, with 9 bases matching TRBD1. The CDR3 is 15 residues long. The V gene end was trimmed by 4 bases and the J gene end by 3 bases; junction bases not matched to a gene: 8. Germline V gives CDR1 SGHDT, CDR2 YYEEEE. This chain's CDR3 is CASSRTGTGYYEQYF. In DNA form, the CDR3 reads TGTGCCAGCAGCCGAACCGGGACAGGGTACTACGAGCAGTACTTC.

J is TRBJ2-2 and V is TRBV29-1, with TRBD2 as a possible D gene (5 bases). V was trimmed by 4 bases and J by 3 bases, leaving 9 bases between them. The CDR3 has 13 residues. The germline gives CDR1 SQVTM, CDR2 ANQGSEA. The CDR3 nucleotides read TGCAGCGTTGTCGAGGGCGACACCGGGGAGCTGTTTTTT. This translates into CSVVEGDTGELFF.

The rearrangement links TRBV28 to TRBJ2-5; D not resolved. The V gene's germline CDR1 is MDHEN and CDR2 SYDVKM. The V and J ends lost 7 bases and 1 base respectively, with 7 bases between them. This CDR3 has 12 amino acids. CDR3 sequence: CASKKAQETQYF. As DNA, the CDR3 is TGTGCCAGCAAGAAGGCCCAAGAGACCCAGTACTTC.

V and J are TRBV27 and TRBJ2-1; 7 nucleotides align to TRBD2. This CDR3 region has 15 residues. The trim removed 3 bases at V and 6 bases at J, leaving 8 bases unmatched. Germline loops: CDR1 MNHEY, CDR2 SMNVEV (reference sequence). The CDR3 DNA follows: TGTGCCAGCAGTTTCGTCCGGGGGGTCCTCAATGAGCAGTTCTTC. As protein: CASSFVRGVLNEQFF.

This clone was seen once. The rearrangement uses TRBV7-9 and TRBJ2-7; D possibly matches TRBD1 or TRBD2 (5 bases each). CDR1 and CDR2 (germline): SEHNR, FQNEAQ (reference sequence). The CDR3 loop spans 13 amino acids. V was cut by 1 base and J by 4 bases, with 8 bases left in between. The CDR3 DNA follows: TGTGCCAGCAGCTTAGGGGGGAGATACGAGCAGTACTTC. Translating gives CASSLGGRYEQYF. The whole variable domain, remainder taken from reference TRBV7-9 and TRBJ2-7, is DTGVSQNPRHKITKRGQNVTFRCDPISEHNRLYWYRQTLGQGPEFLTYFQNEAQLEKSRLLSDRFSAERPKGSFSTLEIQRTEQGDSAMYLCASSLGGRYEQYFGPGTRLTVT.

Here the CDR3 DNA reads TGTGCCAGCAGCTTCCGGGACTTACAAGAGACCCAGTACTTC. This encodes CASSFRDLQETQYF. This chain uses TRBV7-8 with TRBJ2-5; D is perhaps TRBD2 (6 bases). Trimming pared 3 bases from V and 2 bases from J, leaving 10 bases between. CDR1 is SGHVS and CDR2 is FQNEAQ in the germline V gene. The CDR3 spans 14 residues.

The chain carries TRBV21-1 and TRBJ1-5; whether TRBD1, the table's D call, matches the DNA was not checked. TRBV21-1 is reported as a pseudogene. The CDR3 consists of 15 residues. CDR3 coding DNA: TGTGCCAGCAGCAAGGGACAGGGCTTAAATCAGCCCCAGCATTTT. It encodes CASSKGQGLNQPQHF.

This clone has just one count. This sequence joins TRBV5-8 and TRBJ1-1; TRBD1 agrees at 8 bases. Trimming cost V 4 bases and J 7 bases; bases outside gene matches: 9. The CDR3 is made up of 14 amino acids. CDR1 and CDR2 from the germline V gene are SGHTS and YDEGEE. CDR3 residues: CASSAGTGSFEAFF. As DNA, the CDR3 is TGTGCCAGCAGCGCCGGGACAGGTAGTTTTGAAGCTTTCTTT. Filled out from reference TRBV5-8 and TRBJ1-1, the complete variable domain reads EAGVTQSPTHLIKTRGQQATLRCSPISGHTSVYWYQQALGLGLQFLLWYDEGEERNRGNFPPRFSGRQFPNYSSELNVNALELEDSALYLCASSAGTGSFEAFFGQGTRLTVV.

The chain combines TRBV4-1 with TRBJ2-7, with D uncertain. Trimming removed 2 bases at V and 3 bases at J, with 14 bases between. This CDR3 comprises 15 residues. Germline values: CDR1 MGHRA, CDR2 YSYEKL. For the CDR3, the DNA is TGCGCCAGCAGCCAAACCCGAGGCGGAGACTACGAGCAGTACTTC. This codes for CASSQTRGGDYEQYF.

This chain uses TRBV7-8 with TRBJ2-5, with 7 bases that match TRBD2. The junction had 6 bases not matched to a gene; V was cut back by 3 bases and J by 2 bases. Germline V gives CDR1 SGHVS, CDR2 FQNEAQ. The CDR3 consists of 15 residues. CDR3 in DNA: TGTGCCAGCAGCTTCATCGGGACTACTCAAGAGACCCAGTACTTC. It codes for CASSFIGTTQETQYF. The entire variable domain, with the rest obtained from reference TRBV7-8 and TRBJ2-5, is as follows: GAGVSQSPRYKVAKRGQDVALRCDPISGHVSLFWYQQALGQGPEFLTYFQNEAQLDKSGLPSDRFFAERPEGSVSTLKIQRTQQEDSAVYLCASSFIGTTQETQYFGPGTRLLVL.

V gene TRBV6-6 combines with J gene TRBJ2-7, with TRBD1 identical over 7 bases. CDR3 length: 13 residues. From germline, CDR1 is MNHNY and CDR2 SVGAGI (reference sequence). With V trimmed by 4 bases and J by 3 bases, 3 bases remained unmatched. The CDR3 loop is CASSSAGGYEQYF. As DNA, the CDR3 is TGTGCCAGCAGTTCGGCAGGGGGCTACGAGCAGTACTTC.

The chain links TRBV11-2 to TRBJ1-2, with D perhaps matching TRBD1 (6 bases). The V gene lost 3 bases and the J gene lost 3 bases, with 8 bases spanning the gap. Germline CDR1 SGHAT, CDR2 FQNNGV. This CDR3 region has 13 residues. The CDR3 DNA reads TGTGCCAGCAGCTTCCAGGGGTACTATGGCTACACCTTC. Translated: CASSFQGYYGYTF.

The V gene is TRBV7-6, the J gene TRBJ2-1; 11 nucleotides line up with TRBD2. In germline, CDR1 is SGHVS, CDR2 FNYEAQ. With 0 bases clipped from V and 8 bases from J, the junction kept 6 bases outside the gene matches. The CDR3 covers 16 residues. The chain's CDR3 is CASSLATSGSGDEQFF. The DNA of the CDR3 is TGTGCCAGCAGCTTAGCTACTAGCGGGAGTGGGGATGAGCAGTTCTTC.

This chain links TRBV27 with TRBJ2-1; D uncertain. The CDR3 consists of 13 residues. V dropped 4 bases and J dropped 8 bases, with 12 bases sitting between them. Germline V CDR1 and CDR2: MNHEY, SMNVEV (reference sequence). The CDR3 sequence: CASSWRGGDEQFF. In nucleotides, the CDR3 is TGTGCCAGCAGTTGGAGAGGCGGCGATGAGCAGTTCTTC.

In DNA form, the CDR3 reads TGTGCCAGCAGCCGGAGTTCGGGACCGAGAAACACCATATATTTT. It specifies CASSRSSGPRNTIYF. The rearrangement joins TRBV7-9 to TRBJ1-3; tentative D call: TRBD1 (5 bases). Germline V gene lookup returns CDR1 SEHNR and CDR2 FQNEAQ (reference sequence). The CDR3 loop spans 15 amino acids. V was cut by 5 bases and J by 5 bases, with 16 bases left in between.

The chain couples TRBV11-2 to TRBJ2-1, with 7 nucleotides matching TRBD1. The length of the CDR3 is 16 residues. Trimming cost V 3 bases and J 5 bases; bases outside gene matches: 10. From germline, CDR1 is SGHAT and CDR2 FQNNGV. The chain's CDR3 is CASSFPGDSHNNEQFF. CDR3 in DNA: TGTGCCAGCAGCTTCCCAGGGGACAGCCACAACAATGAGCAGTTCTTC.

The rearrangement links TRBV23-1 to TRBJ1-2; TRBD1 matches 10 bases. TRBV23-1 is reported as an ORF; its role is uncertain. The CDR3 is 16 amino acids. The J segment lost 3 bases and the V segment lost 7 bases, leaving 11 bases of the junction unmatched. The CDR3 region is CASTPRDRGSDYGYTF. The CDR3 region has the DNA TGCGCCAGCACCCCGAGGGACAGGGGAAGTGACTATGGCTACACCTTC.

The DNA of the CDR3 is TGTGCCAGCAGTCTGGGGGAAGGAAACACCATATATTTT. This sequence encodes CASSLGEGNTIYF. The chain links TRBV25-1 to TRBJ1-3; tentatively, D is TRBD1 (5 bases). The germline V and J ends were trimmed by 5 bases and 4 bases, with 9 bases remaining between them. The CDR3 spans 13 residues. CDR1 is MGHDK, CDR2 SYGVNS, per germline.